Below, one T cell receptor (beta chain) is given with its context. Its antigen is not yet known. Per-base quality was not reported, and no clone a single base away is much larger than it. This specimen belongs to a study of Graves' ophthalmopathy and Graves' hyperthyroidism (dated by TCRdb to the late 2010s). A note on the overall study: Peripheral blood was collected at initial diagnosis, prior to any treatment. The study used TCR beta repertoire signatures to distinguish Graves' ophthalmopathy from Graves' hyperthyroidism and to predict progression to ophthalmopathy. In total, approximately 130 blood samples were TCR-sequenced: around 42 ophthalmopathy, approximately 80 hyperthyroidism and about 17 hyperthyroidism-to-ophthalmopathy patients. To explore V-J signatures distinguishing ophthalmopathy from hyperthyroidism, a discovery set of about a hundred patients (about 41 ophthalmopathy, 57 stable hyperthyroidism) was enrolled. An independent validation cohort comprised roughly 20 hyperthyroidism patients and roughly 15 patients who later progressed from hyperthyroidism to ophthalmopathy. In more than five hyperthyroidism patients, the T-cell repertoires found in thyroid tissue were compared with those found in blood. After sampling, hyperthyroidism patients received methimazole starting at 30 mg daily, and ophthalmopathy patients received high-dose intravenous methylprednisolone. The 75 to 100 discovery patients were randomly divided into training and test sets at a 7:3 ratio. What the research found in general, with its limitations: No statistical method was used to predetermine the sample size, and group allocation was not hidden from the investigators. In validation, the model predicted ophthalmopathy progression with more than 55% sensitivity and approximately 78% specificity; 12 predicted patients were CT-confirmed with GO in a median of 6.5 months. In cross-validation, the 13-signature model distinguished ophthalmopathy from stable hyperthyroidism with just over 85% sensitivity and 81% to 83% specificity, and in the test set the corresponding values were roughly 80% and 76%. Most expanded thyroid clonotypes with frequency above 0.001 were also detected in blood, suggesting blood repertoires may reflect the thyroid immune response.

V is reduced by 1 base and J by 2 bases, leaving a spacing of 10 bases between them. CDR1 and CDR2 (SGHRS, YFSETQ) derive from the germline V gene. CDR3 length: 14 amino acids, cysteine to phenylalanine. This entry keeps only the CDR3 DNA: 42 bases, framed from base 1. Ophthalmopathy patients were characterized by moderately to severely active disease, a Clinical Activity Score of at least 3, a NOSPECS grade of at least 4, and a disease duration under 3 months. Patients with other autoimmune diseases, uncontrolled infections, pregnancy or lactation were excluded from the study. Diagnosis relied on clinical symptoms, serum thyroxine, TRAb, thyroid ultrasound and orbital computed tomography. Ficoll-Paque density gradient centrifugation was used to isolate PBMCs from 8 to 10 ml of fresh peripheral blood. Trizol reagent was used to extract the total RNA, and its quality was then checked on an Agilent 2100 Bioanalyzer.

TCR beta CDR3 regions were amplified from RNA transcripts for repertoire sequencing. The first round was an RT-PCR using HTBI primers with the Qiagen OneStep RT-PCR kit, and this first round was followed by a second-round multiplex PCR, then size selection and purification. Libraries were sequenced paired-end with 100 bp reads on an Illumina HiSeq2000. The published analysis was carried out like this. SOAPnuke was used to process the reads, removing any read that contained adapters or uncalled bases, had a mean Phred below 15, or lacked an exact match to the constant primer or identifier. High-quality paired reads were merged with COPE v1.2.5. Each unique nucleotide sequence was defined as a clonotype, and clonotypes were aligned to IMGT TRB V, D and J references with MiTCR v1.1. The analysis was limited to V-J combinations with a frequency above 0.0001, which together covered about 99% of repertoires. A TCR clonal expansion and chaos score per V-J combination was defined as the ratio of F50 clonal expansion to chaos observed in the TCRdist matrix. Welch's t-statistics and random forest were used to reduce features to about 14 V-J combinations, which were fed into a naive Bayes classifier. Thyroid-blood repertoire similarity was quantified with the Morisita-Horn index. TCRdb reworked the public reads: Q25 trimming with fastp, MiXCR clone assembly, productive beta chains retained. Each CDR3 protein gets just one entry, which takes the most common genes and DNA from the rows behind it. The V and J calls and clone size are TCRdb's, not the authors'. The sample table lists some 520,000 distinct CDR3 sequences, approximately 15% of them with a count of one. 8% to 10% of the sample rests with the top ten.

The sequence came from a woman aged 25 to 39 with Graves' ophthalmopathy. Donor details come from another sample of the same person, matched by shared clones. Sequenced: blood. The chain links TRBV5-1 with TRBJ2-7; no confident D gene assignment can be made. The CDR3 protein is CASSLYSNPYEQYF. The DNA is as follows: TGCGCCAGCAGCTTGTATTCCAACCCCTACGAGCAGTACTTC.